One sample yielded the 9 T cell receptor beta chains listed below, sequenced in a study of T cell responses to AZD1222 COVID-19 vaccine. Only in-frame clones appear in the TCRdb table, and some are missing; sequencing was by immunoSEQ multiplex PCR. The sample holds over 130,000 clones, more than 85% seen once. The sequences come from peripheral blood, collected 28 days after the second AZD1222 dose. These receptors were taken from an adult who received the AZD1222 COVID-19 vaccine.

This chain connects TRBV10-2 to TRBJ1-2; D call uncertain. Trimming left V 3 bases short and J 4 bases short, with 9 bases between. This CDR3 contains 13 residues. Germline loops: CDR1 WSHSY, CDR2 SAAADI. CDR3 nucleotide sequence: TGCGCCAGCAGTGACCCCCCGAGCTATGGCTACACCTTC. It is translated as CASSDPPSYGYTF.

The rearrangement joins TRBV19 to TRBJ2-3, with 11 bases aligning to TRBD2. This CDR3 comprises 13 residues. Germline-derived CDR1 and CDR2 are LNHDA and SQIVND (reference sequence). V shed 9 bases and J 6 bases; nucleotides not matched to a gene: 5. The CDR3 loop reads CASRLAGKDTQYF. The CDR3 nucleotides are TGTGCCAGCCGACTAGCGGGGAAGGATACGCAGTATTTT.

This clone was seen once. The CDR3 protein is CASRKRWTSPLHF. The CDR3 region has the DNA TGTGCCAGCAGGAAACGGTGGACTTCACCCCTCCACTTT. This sequence joins TRBV2 and TRBJ1-6, with D hard to call. Trimming removed 6 bases at V and 9 bases at J, with 12 bases between. The CDR3 covers 13 residues. CDR1 and CDR2 (germline): SNHLY, FYNNEI.

This CDR3 is CASSQDPASQGDGYEQYF. The CDR3 nucleotides are TGTGCCAGCAGCCAAGACCCCGCTTCACAGGGGGACGGCTACGAGCAGTACTTC. This sequence joins TRBV3-1 (or the pseudogene TRBV3-2) and TRBJ2-7; 8 nucleotides agree with TRBD1. J gave up 3 bases and V 0 bases, and 13 bases lay outside the gene matches. Germline V gene sequence: CDR1 LGHDT, CDR2 YNNKEL (reference sequence). CDR3 length: 18 amino acids.

V and J are TRBV27 and TRBJ2-5; possible D gene TRBD1, 6 bases. The CDR3 contains 15 residues. The germline V gene has CDR1 MNHEY and CDR2 SMNVEV (reference sequence). With 6 bases removed from V and 5 bases from J, the gap between germline ends came to 19 bases. CDR3 sequence (DNA): TGTGCCAGCAGCACTGACCAGGGGCGCTTTGAGACCCAGTACTTC. Residues: CASSTDQGRFETQYF.

The chain uses TRBV28 and TRBJ1-3, with 8 bases aligning to TRBD1. The CDR3 runs 15 residues. CDR1 is MDHEN, CDR2 SYDVKM, per germline. With V trimmed by 6 bases and J by 0 bases, 4 bases remained unmatched. The CDR3 spells CASSIGQGSGNTIYF. CDR3 DNA: TGTGCCAGCAGCATCGGACAGGGCTCTGGAAACACCATATATTTT.

This clone was counted a few times. The chain is built from TRBV10-2 and TRBJ2-5; D gene ambiguous. The V end lost 0 bases, the J end lost 7 bases, and 9 bases lay between the germline ends. This CDR3 is built from 13 residues. Germline CDR1 WSHSY, CDR2 SAAADI. CDR3 sequence reads: CASSESLVGTQYF. CDR3 bases: TGCGCCAGCAGTGAGTCGCTAGTTGGGACCCAGTACTTC.

This sequence joins TRBV25-1 and TRBJ2-7; the D is unclear. There are 11 residues in the CDR3. The germline gives CDR1 MGHDK, CDR2 SYGVNS. With 6 bases removed from V and 4 bases from J, the gap between germline ends came to 7 bases. The CDR3 DNA reads TGTGCCAGCAGCCCCAGGTACGAGCAGTACTTC. This encodes CASSPRYEQYF.

The V call is TRBV10-3, the J call TRBJ2-3, with 8 bases matching TRBD2. CDR3 length equals 16 residues. V was clipped by 3 bases and J by 6 bases; unmatched bases: 11. Looked up from germline, CDR1 is ENHRY and CDR2 is SYGVKD. CDR3 in amino acids: CAISEGAGVVSDTQYF. CDR3 bases: TGTGCCATCAGTGAAGGAGCGGGAGTTGTCTCGGATACGCAGTATTTT.